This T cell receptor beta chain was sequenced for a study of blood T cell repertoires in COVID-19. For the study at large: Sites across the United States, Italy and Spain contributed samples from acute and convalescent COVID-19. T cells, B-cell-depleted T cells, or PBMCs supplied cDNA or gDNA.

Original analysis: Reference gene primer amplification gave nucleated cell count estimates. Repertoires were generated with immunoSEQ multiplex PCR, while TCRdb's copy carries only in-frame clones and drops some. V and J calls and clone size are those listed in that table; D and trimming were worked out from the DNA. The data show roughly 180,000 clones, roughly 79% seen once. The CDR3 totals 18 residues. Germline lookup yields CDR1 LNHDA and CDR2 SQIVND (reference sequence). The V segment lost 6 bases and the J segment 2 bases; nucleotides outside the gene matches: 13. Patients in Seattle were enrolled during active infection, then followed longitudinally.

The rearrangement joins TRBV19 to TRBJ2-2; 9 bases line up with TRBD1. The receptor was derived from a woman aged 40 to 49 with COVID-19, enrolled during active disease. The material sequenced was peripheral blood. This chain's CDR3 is CASSRDFTGGPNTGELFF. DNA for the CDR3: TGTGCCAGTAGCCGAGATTTTACAGGGGGCCCAAACACCGGGGAGCTGTTTTTT.